This T cell receptor (beta chain) was observed in a study of post-analysis software for immune sequencing data. Study-wide background: As for disease course, relapsing-remitting, secondary progressive and progressive-relapsing multiple sclerosis were all included.

The V gene end was trimmed by 4 bases and the J gene end by 5 bases; junction bases not matched to a gene: 4. Germline-derived CDR1 and CDR2 are DFQATT and SNEGSKA (reference sequence). The CDR3 contains 12 residues. Broader study findings: TRBV5-6, TRBV5-1 and TRBV20-1 belonged to a set of roughly 5 TRBV segments that were more frequent in patients than controls. Controls' normalized Chao1 diversity significantly exceeded that of multiple sclerosis patients.

cDNA libraries for TCR beta contained unique molecular identifiers. Once about 0.85 to 11 million T cells were used, hundreds of thousands of cDNA molecules resulted. Each CDR3 protein gets one entry after TCRdb re-called the PCR reads with MiXCR. The repertoire has roughly 800,000 distinct CDR3 sequences, about 57% of them found once; the top ten carry approximately 4.4%. Comment on this clonotype: The antigen is not known.

The sample taken for sequencing was blood. The receptor was isolated from a girl aged 10-17 years with multiple sclerosis. This chain links TRBV20-1 with TRBJ2-7; 8 nucleotides match TRBD1. CDR3: CSANRGQDEQYF. The DNA for the CDR3 is TGCAGTGCTAATAGGGGACAGGACGAGCAGTACTTC.